These T cell receptor beta chains were read from a single sample in a study of T-cell reconstitution after alpha-beta-depleted transplantation in children. A single record per CDR3 protein comes from TCRdb applying MiXCR to the PCR reads. The table shows about 980,000 distinct CDR3 sequences, with 25% to 35% occurring only once. The source was PBMCs, mostly from graft donor cells, collected 360 days after TCRalphabeta/CD19-depleted stem cell transplant. These receptors were collected from a boy under three years old who had a stem cell transplant for SCID, so the T cells may come from the graft donor. Each CDR3 is given with its conserved first and last residue. A D gene is named only where the DNA matches it firmly. Expanded clones are given a class, and other clones once, few, many or no size at all.

CDR3	DNA	D	size	J	V
CAIARTHLSTDTQYF	TGTGCCATCGCCCGGACTCACCTTAGCACAGATACGCAGTATTTT	-	-	TRBJ2-3	TRBV10-3
CSARPGQDPRGTQYF	TGCAGTGCTAGACCCGGGCAGGACCCACGGGGGACCCAGTACTTC	-	-	TRBJ2-5	TRBV20-1
CASTPVGPSRKLFF	TGTGCCAGCACCCCCGTCGGGCCATCAAGGAAACTGTTTTTT	-	-	TRBJ1-4	TRBV12-3/TRBV12-4
CASSYDQGGTEAFF	TGTGCCAGCAGCTACGACCAGGGTGGCACTGAAGCTTTCTTT	-	-	TRBJ1-1	TRBV7-2
CASSGTRAGELFF	TGTGCCAGCAGCGGGACTCGAGCCGGGGAGCTGTTTTTT	-	few	TRBJ2-2	TRBV5-6
CASRNRDREEGQYF	TGTGCCAGCAGAAACCGGGACAGGGAAGAGGGCCAGTACTTC	TRBD1	few	TRBJ2-5	TRBV6-1
CASSSLMRSGGYNEQFF	TGTGCCAGCAGCTCCCTCATGCGAAGCGGGGGGTACAATGAGCAGTTCTTC	TRBD2	-	TRBJ2-1	TRBV5-6
CASSQDLGGAPWNEQFF	TGCGCCAGCAGCCAAGATTTAGGGGGGGCCCCTTGGAATGAGCAGTTCTTC	-	-	TRBJ2-1	TRBV4-3
CSAPVGTHGDTQYF	TGCAGTGCTCCCGTAGGGACCCATGGAGATACGCAGTATTTT	-	-	TRBJ2-3	TRBV20-1
CASSQDAQAPQETQYF	TGTGCCAGCAGCCAAGATGCACAGGCCCCTCAAGAGACCCAGTACTTC	-	-	TRBJ2-5	TRBV3-1
CASTLLGGPISGANVLTF	TGTGCCAGCACCCTCCTCGGGGGCCCAATCTCTGGGGCCAACGTCCTGACTTTC	-	many	TRBJ2-6	TRBV5-5
CSGLASYEQYF	TGCAGTGGGCTAGCGAGCTACGAGCAGTACTTC	-	-	TRBJ2-7	TRBV20-1
CASSHLGQGINEQYF	TGTGCCAGCAGCCACCTAGGACAGGGAATTAACGAGCAGTACTTC	TRBD1	-	TRBJ2-7	TRBV3-1
CASSVRQGADTQYF	TGTGCCAGCAGCGTACGCCAGGGGGCCGATACGCAGTATTTT	TRBD1	-	TRBJ2-3	TRBV9
CATIAGTSTDTQYF	TGTGCCACCATAGCGGGTACTAGCACAGATACGCAGTATTTT	TRBD2	few	TRBJ2-3	TRBV10-3
CASSFGRLAGVVSYEQYF	TGCGCCAGCAGCTTCGGTCGACTAGCGGGAGTCGTCTCCTACGAGCAGTACTTC	TRBD2	few	TRBJ2-7	TRBV5-1
CASSLVAANTEAFF	TGCGCCAGCAGCTTGGTGGCAGCGAACACTGAAGCTTTCTTT	-	-	TRBJ1-1	TRBV5-1
CASSANRDRPSSYNEQFF	TGTGCCAGCAGCGCCAATCGGGACAGACCGAGCTCCTACAATGAGCAGTTCTTC	TRBD1	many	TRBJ2-1	TRBV9
CASSKWDRGKGKRSNQPQHF	TGTGCCAGCAGCAAATGGGACAGGGGGAAAGGAAAAAGGAGCAATCAGCCCCAGCATTTT	TRBD1	-	TRBJ1-5	TRBV6-2/TRBV6-3
CASIWDRDTEAFF	TGTGCCAGCATCTGGGACAGGGACACTGAAGCTTTCTTT	TRBD1	-	TRBJ1-1	TRBV2
CASSPTIKETQYF	TGTGCCAGCAGCCCGACTATAAAAGAGACCCAGTACTTC	-	-	TRBJ2-5	TRBV7-2
CASSYHHGHLSYEQYF	TGTGCCAGCAGCTATCATCACGGACACCTCTCCTACGAGCAGTACTTC	-	few	TRBJ2-7	TRBV11-2
CASSLAGTGREQYF	TGTGCCAGCAGTTTGGCTGGGACAGGGAGAGAGCAGTACTTC	TRBD1	few	TRBJ2-7	TRBV12-3/TRBV12-4
CASGSRDRYNEQFF	TGTGCTAGTGGTTCGAGAGACAGATACAATGAGCAGTTCTTC	-	many	TRBJ2-1	TRBV12-5
CSASGYWGRNTEAFF	TGCAGTGCTAGCGGATACTGGGGGCGGAACACTGAAGCTTTCTTT	-	-	TRBJ1-1	TRBV20-1
CASSPARGVGNIQYF	TGTGCCAGCTCACCGGCCAGGGGTGTTGGGAACATTCAGTACTTC	-	-	TRBJ2-4	TRBV18
CSARVSQGAGWDEKLFF	TGCAGTGCTAGAGTCAGCCAGGGGGCGGGTTGGGATGAAAAACTGTTTTTT	TRBD1	few	TRBJ1-4	TRBV20-1
CSVDSPRLHTEAFF	TGCAGCGTTGATTCACCCCGCTTGCACACTGAAGCTTTCTTT	-	-	TRBJ1-1	TRBV29-1
CSGSTRTGLGEKLFF	TGCAGCGGCTCGACGCGGACAGGCTTAGGGGAAAAACTGTTTTTT	TRBD1	-	TRBJ1-4	TRBV29-1
CASSAGTGGNGANVLTF	TGTGCCAGCAGTGCCGGGACAGGGGGAAATGGGGCCAACGTCCTGACTTTC	TRBD1	-	TRBJ2-6	TRBV6-1
CAIASQDRVIGEQFF	TGTGCCATCGCTTCCCAGGACAGGGTAATCGGTGAGCAGTTCTTC	TRBD1	-	TRBJ2-1	TRBV2
CASSEARTHGELFF	TGTGCCAGCAGTGAGGCCAGGACCCACGGGGAGCTGTTTTTT	-	-	TRBJ2-2	TRBV2
CAISESIGVREQFF	TGTGCCATCAGTGAGTCGATAGGGGTCCGTGAGCAGTTCTTC	-	-	TRBJ2-1	TRBV10-3
CASSYRIMNTEAFF	TGTGCCAGCAGTTACCGAATTATGAACACTGAAGCTTTCTTT	-	-	TRBJ1-1	TRBV6-5
CASSHSTGHYGYTF	TGCGCCAGCAGCCACTCGACAGGGCACTATGGCTACACCTTC	TRBD1	few	TRBJ1-2	TRBV4-1
CASSLEGYGGPQHF	TGCGCCAGCAGCTTGGAAGGGTACGGTGGGCCCCAGCATTTT	-	few	TRBJ1-5	TRBV5-1
CSVWDSPQETQYF	TGCAGCGTTTGGGACAGCCCCCAAGAGACCCAGTACTTC	TRBD1	few	TRBJ2-5	TRBV29-1
CATRTGTSNQPQHF	TGTGCCACCCGGACAGGGACGAGCAATCAGCCCCAGCATTTT	TRBD1	few	TRBJ1-5	TRBV12-3/TRBV12-4
CASSPMFQAAYNEQFF	TGTGCCAGCTCACCTATGTTCCAGGCGGCCTACAATGAGCAGTTCTTC	-	few	TRBJ2-1	TRBV18
CSGRLGEETQYF	TGCAGCGGACGACTGGGGGAAGAGACCCAGTACTTC	-	-	TRBJ2-5	TRBV29-1
CSVGRTGGNTEAFF	TGCAGCGTTGGGAGGACAGGGGGAAACACTGAAGCTTTCTTT	TRBD1	few	TRBJ1-1	TRBV29-1
CASSATGTSGENEQFF	TGTGCCAGCAGCGCAACCGGGACTAGCGGGGAAAATGAGCAGTTCTTC	TRBD2	-	TRBJ2-1	TRBV7-7
CSAWTGTNEKLFF	TGCAGTGCCTGGACAGGGACTAATGAAAAACTGTTTTTT	TRBD1	few	TRBJ1-4	TRBV20-1
CATSDPTGGSYNEQFF	TGTGCCACCAGTGATCCCACAGGGGGCAGCTACAATGAGCAGTTCTTC	TRBD1	many	TRBJ2-1	TRBV24-1
CSAHSGWVNTQYF	TGCAGCGCCCACTCCGGTTGGGTGAATACGCAGTATTTT	-	few	TRBJ2-3	TRBV29-1
CASSETGQNTEAFF	TGTGCCAGCAGCGAGACAGGGCAGAACACTGAAGCTTTCTTT	TRBD1	-	TRBJ1-1	TRBV9
CSAPLRGETQYF	TGCAGTGCTCCCCTAAGGGGAGAGACCCAGTACTTC	-	-	TRBJ2-5	TRBV20-1
CASTLAGEPYNEQFF	TGCGCCAGCACCCTAGCGGGGGAACCCTACAATGAGCAGTTCTTC	TRBD2	few	TRBJ2-1	TRBV5-1
CASSATLTSGGAKDTQYF	TGTGCCAGCAGTGCGACCCTGACTAGCGGGGGGGCCAAAGATACGCAGTATTTT	TRBD2	few	TRBJ2-3	TRBV11-2
CSASRSRGNTGELFF	TGCAGTGCGTCTCGATCGAGGGGCAACACCGGGGAGCTGTTTTTT	-	-	TRBJ2-2	TRBV20-1
CASSLGSLESYNEQFF	TGTGCCAGCAGCTTAGGCTCACTTGAGTCCTACAATGAGCAGTTCTTC	-	few	TRBJ2-1	TRBV11-3
CASNPTGGLSYEQYF	TGTGCCAGTAATCCCACGGGAGGCTTGAGCTACGAGCAGTACTTC	TRBD2	-	TRBJ2-7	TRBV19
CASSLGQIATDTQYF	TGTGCCAGCAGCTTAGGACAGATAGCCACAGATACGCAGTATTTT	-	-	TRBJ2-3	TRBV7-7
CASSLDTSPGRNEQFF	TGTGCCAGCAGCTTAGATACGTCGCCGGGGCGGAATGAGCAGTTCTTC	-	-	TRBJ2-1	TRBV11-2
CASSSRDWMNEQFF	TGCGCCAGCAGCTCACGGGACTGGATGAATGAGCAGTTCTTC	-	few	TRBJ2-1	TRBV5-1
CASSVSAGTTNEKLFF	TGTGCCAGCAGCGTATCCGCGGGGACAACTAATGAAAAACTGTTTTTT	-	-	TRBJ1-4	TRBV9
CASSLSGGHQETQYF	TGTGCCAGCAGCCTATCAGGGGGTCACCAAGAGACCCAGTACTTC	TRBD1	-	TRBJ2-5	TRBV7-9